The clone carrying this TCR beta chain was detected a few times. Its antigen is unknown. The PCR ran on 60 Vbeta and 13 Jbeta primers. The protocol was immunoSEQ multiplex PCR, while the TCRdb copy is restricted to in-frame clones and leaves out a portion. The sample carries around 33,000 clones, 44% recorded once. This entry is derived from a study of cytomegalovirus exposure and HLA in healthy donors. Study outcomes and limitations: Most TCR sequences proved rare, with some public TCRs found in many donors.

Trimming removed 10 bases from V and 5 bases from J, with 29 bases in between. In germline, CDR1 is LNHDA, CDR2 SQIVND (reference sequence). The CDR3 spans 17 residues. The chain employs TRBV19 and TRBJ1-1, with a weak D call TRBD1 (5 bases). The TCR originated in a woman aged 45-65 years in good health and CMV-seronegative. Sequencing used PBMCs. CDR3 sequence (DNA): TGTGCCAATGCTGAGATTAAGTCACAGGAGTCTGGGACTGAAGCTTTCTTT. Its translation is CANAEIKSQESGTEAFF.